This TCR beta chain emerged from a study of metastatic and nonmetastatic thyroid tumors. On the study more broadly: The comparison covered peripheral blood and tumor or nodule tissue in malignant and benign thyroid patients. Overall study findings and caveats: Across blood and tumor, TCR beta diversity in malignant thyroid tumors was reportedly significantly higher than in benign nodules.

Original methodology: Building a distant-metastasis classifier for papillary thyroid cancer drew on CDR3 differences across clinicopathological groups. TCRdb re-called the PCR reads via MiXCR. The V and J calls were not made by the authors but by TCRdb's processing. The table includes tens of thousands of clones, about 30% detected once. This CDR3 is built from 15 residues. The J segment lost 2 bases and the V segment lost 5 bases, leaving 6 bases of the junction unmatched. In germline, CDR1 is SNHLY, CDR2 FYNNEI. Not a single patient had been given any form of treatment at any point before undergoing thyroid surgery. A remark on this clone: Its antigen remains unidentified.

The chain employs TRBV2 and TRBJ2-7; 10 nucleotides agree with TRBD1. This clonotype was obtained from a female donor with papillary thyroid cancer or a benign thyroid nodule (not recorded which). Some clones in this sample may be carry-over from other donors' samples. Sequencing was carried out using blood. CDR3 amino acids: CASSQEGQGTYEQYF. The CDR3 DNA reads TGTGCCAGCAGTCAGGAGGGACAGGGGACCTACGAGCAGTACTTC.